This T cell receptor (beta chain) is from a study of control samples from healthy donors and cancer patients. Only in-frame clones appear in the TCRdb table, and some are missing; sequencing was by immunoSEQ multiplex PCR. The data hold more than 95,000 clones, with nearly 95% observed a single time. With 5 bases removed from V and 6 bases from J, the gap between germline ends came to 10 bases. The length of the CDR3 is 13 residues. Germline V gives CDR1 SGHVS, CDR2 FQNEAQ. Source material: blood. The receptor was derived from a man in his thirties or forties in good health. The chain combines TRBV7-8 with TRBJ2-2, with D unresolved. The CDR3 is CASSQPPSGELFF. The CDR3 bases are TGTGCCAGCAGCCAACCCCCCTCCGGGGAGCTGTTTTTT.